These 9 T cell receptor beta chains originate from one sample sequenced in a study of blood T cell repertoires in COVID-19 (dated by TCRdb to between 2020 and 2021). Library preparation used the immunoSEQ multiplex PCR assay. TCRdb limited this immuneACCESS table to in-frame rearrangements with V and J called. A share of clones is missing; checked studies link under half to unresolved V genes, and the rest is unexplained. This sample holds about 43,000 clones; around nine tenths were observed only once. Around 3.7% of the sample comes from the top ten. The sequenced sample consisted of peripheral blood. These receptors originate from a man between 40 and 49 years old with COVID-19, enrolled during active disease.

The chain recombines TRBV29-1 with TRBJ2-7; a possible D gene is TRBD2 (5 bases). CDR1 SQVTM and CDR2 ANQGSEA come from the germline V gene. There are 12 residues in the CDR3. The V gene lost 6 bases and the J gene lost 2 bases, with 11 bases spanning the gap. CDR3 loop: CSVTTIAYEQYF. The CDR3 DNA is TGCAGCGTGACGACTATAGCCTACGAGCAGTACTTC.

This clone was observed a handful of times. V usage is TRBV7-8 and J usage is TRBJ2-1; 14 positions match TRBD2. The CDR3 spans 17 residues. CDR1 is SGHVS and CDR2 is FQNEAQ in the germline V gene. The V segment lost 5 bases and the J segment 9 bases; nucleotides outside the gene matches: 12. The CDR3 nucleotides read TGTGCCAGCAGCAGAAGACTAGCGGGGGGGCGTGAACCTGAGCAGTTCTTC. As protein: CASSRRLAGGREPEQFF.

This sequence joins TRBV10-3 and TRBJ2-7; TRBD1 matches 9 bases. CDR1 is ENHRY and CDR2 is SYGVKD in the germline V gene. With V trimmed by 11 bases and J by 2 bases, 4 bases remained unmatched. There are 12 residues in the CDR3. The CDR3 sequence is CASGTGTYEQYF. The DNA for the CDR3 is TGTGCCTCTGGGACAGGGACCTACGAGCAGTACTTC.

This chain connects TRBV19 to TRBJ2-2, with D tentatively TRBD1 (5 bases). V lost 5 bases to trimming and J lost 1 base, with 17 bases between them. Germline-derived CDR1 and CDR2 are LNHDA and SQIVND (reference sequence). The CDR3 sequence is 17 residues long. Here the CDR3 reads CASSPGPGRGNTGELFF. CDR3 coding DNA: TGTGCCAGTAGTCCCGGTCCAGGGCGTGGGAACACCGGGGAGCTGTTTTTT.

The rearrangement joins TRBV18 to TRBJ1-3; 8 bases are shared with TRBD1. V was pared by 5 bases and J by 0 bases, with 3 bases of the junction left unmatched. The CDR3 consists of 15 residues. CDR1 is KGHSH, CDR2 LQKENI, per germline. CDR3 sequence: CASSTGGGSGNTIYF. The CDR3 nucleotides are TGTGCCAGCTCAACAGGGGGAGGCTCTGGAAACACCATATATTTT.

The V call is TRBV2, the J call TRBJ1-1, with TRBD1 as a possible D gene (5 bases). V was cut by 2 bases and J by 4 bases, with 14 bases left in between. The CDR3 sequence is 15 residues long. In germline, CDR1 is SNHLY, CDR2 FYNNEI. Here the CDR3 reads CASSETQGQFTEAFF. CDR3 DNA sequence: TGTGCCAGCAGTGAAACCCAGGGCCAGTTCACTGAAGCTTTCTTT.

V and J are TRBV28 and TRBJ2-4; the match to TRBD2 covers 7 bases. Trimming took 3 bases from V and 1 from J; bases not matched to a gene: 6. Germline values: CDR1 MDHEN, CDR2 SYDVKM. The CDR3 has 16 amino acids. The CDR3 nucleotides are TGTGCCAGCAGTTTCTCGGGGGAGGGGGCCAAAAACATTCAGTACTTC. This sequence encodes CASSFSGEGAKNIQYF.

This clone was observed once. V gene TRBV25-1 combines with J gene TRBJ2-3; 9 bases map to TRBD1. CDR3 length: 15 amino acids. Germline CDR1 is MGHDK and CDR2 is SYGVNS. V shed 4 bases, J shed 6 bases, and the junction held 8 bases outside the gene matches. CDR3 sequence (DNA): TGTGCCAGCAGTGCCGGGACAGGGCGAAGCGATACGCAGTATTTT. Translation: CASSAGTGRSDTQYF.

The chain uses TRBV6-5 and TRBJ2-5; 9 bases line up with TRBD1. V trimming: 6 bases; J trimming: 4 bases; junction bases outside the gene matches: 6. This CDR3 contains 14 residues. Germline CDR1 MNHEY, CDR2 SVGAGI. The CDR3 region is CASRGTGPGETQYF. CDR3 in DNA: TGTGCCAGCAGGGGGACAGGGCCGGGAGAGACCCAGTACTTC.